This TCR beta chain was recorded in a study of OX40 agonist ivuxolimab in advanced cancers. Profiled with immunoSEQ multiplex PCR; TCRdb holds only in-frame clones, not every one. The table shows more than 40,000 clones, with 70% to 80% occurring only once. The source of this sequence is an adult with an advanced solid tumor such as melanoma, head and neck, liver or kidney cancer. This specimen was CD4+ or CD8+ T cells sorted from blood, taken in a trial of the OX40 agonist ivuxolimab.

Here the CDR3 DNA reads TGTGCCAGCTCCCGGGGGGAGAACACTGAAGCTTTCTTT. This sequence encodes CASSRGENTEAFF. The chain is built from TRBV18 and TRBJ1-1; a weak D match, TRBD1 (5 bases). The CDR3 spans 13 residues. Germline CDR1 is KGHSH and CDR2 is LQKENI. V was trimmed by 6 bases and J by 1 base, leaving 9 bases between them.